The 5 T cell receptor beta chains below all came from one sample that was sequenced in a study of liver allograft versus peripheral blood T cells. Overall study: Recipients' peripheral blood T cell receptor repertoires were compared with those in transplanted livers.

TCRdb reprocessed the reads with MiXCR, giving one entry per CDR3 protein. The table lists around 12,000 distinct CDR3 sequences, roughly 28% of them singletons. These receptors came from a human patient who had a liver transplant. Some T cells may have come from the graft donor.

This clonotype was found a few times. CDR3 sequence: CASSLDGAQAYEQYF. In DNA form, the CDR3 reads TGTGCCAGCAGCTTGGACGGGGCCCAAGCCTACGAGCAGTACTTC. This chain links TRBV5-5 with TRBJ2-7, with D perhaps assigned TRBD1 or TRBD2 (5 bases each). The ends were cut back, 0 bases at V and 2 bases at J, with 12 bases in the middle. This CDR3 spans 15 amino acids. The germline gives CDR1 SGHKS, CDR2 YYEKEE (reference sequence).

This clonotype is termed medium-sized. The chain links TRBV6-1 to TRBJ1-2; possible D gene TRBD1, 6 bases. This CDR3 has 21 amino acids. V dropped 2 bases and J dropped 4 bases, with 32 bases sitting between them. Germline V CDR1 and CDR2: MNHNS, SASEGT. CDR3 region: CASSESDGYGGASETSYGYTF. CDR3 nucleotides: TGTGCCAGCAGTGAATCGGACGGTTACGGGGGCGCGTCTGAAACGTCCTATGGCTACACCTTC.

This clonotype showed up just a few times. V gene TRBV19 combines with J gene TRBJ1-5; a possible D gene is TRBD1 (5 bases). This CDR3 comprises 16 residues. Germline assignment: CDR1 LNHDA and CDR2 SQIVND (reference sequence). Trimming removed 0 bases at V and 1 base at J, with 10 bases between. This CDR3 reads CASSIEAGNSNQPQHF. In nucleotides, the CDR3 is TGTGCCAGTAGTATAGAGGCAGGGAACAGCAATCAGCCCCAGCATTTT.

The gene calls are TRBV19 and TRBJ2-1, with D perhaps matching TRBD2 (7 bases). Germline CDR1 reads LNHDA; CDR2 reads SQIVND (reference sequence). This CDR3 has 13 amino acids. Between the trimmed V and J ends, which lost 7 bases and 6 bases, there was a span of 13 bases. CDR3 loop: CASNRGAGNEQFF. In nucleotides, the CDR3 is TGTGCCAGTAATCGGGGGGCAGGCAATGAGCAGTTCTTC. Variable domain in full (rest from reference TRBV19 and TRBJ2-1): DGGITQSPKYLFRKEGQNVTLSCEQNLNHDAMYWYRQDPGQGLRLIYYSQIVNDFQKGDIAEGYSVSREKKESFPLTVTSAQKNPTAFYLCASNRGAGNEQFFGPGTRLTVL.

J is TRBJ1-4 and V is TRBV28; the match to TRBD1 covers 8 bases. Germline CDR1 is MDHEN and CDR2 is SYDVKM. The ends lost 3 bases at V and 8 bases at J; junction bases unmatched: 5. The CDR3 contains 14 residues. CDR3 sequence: CASSLDREGEKLFF. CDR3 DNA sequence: TGTGCCAGCAGTTTGGACAGGGAGGGGGAAAAACTGTTTTTT.